These 9 T cell receptor beta chains were sequenced from one sample in a study of beta chain features in type 1 diabetes listed by TCRdb under 2018. No cognate antigen is known for these TCRs. The library was built by means of the immunoSEQ multiplex PCR assay. All of the isolated RNA was reverse transcribed with the High Capacity cDNA Reverse Transcription Kit, so expressed TCRB transcripts were sequenced. The source is immuneACCESS, and TCRdb retained only in-frame sequences with V and J called. Part of the clones is not carried over; for the studies checked, unresolved V genes explain less than half of this, and the remainder is unexplained. For this sample there are hundreds of thousands of clones; around 15% appear just once. The ten biggest clones cover 0.035% to 0.045% of the sample. Here is what the overall study found, with its caveats: Type 1 diabetes patients showed a moderate but significant shortening of TCRB CDR3 length in all four CD4+ subsets.

The sequenced sample consisted of naive CD4+ T cells from blood. The cell subset or site label here, explained by the study, means: true naive CD4+ T cells. The receptors shown here come from a young man with type 1 diabetes.

The chain combines TRBV7-3 with TRBJ2-2; the D is unclear. The CDR3 contains 12 residues. V dropped 3 bases and J dropped 6 bases, with 5 bases sitting between them. Germline assignment: CDR1 SGHTA and CDR2 FQGTGA. The CDR3 loop reads CASSLEAGELFF. Written as DNA, the CDR3 is TGTGCCAGCAGCTTGGAAGCCGGGGAGCTGTTTTTT.

This clone appeared a few times. J is TRBJ1-3 and V is TRBV9; the match to TRBD1 covers 9 bases. The germline CDR1 and CDR2 sequences are SGDLS and YYNGEE. The length of the CDR3 is 17 residues. Trimming cost V 4 bases and J 0 bases; bases outside gene matches: 8. CDR3 loop: CASSKGQGPSSGNTIYF. CDR3 bases: TGTGCCAGCAGCAAGGGACAGGGACCCTCCTCTGGAAACACCATATATTTT.

The CDR3, as DNA: TGTGCCACCAGCAGAGCGGGAGGGCTTACCACCTACAATGAGCAGTTCTTC. This encodes CATSRAGGLTTYNEQFF. This chain joins TRBV15 and TRBJ2-1; 8 bases line up with TRBD2. From germline, CDR1 is LNHNV and CDR2 YYDKDF (reference sequence). The V segment lost 1 base and the J segment 2 bases; nucleotides outside the gene matches: 7. The CDR3 runs to 17 residues.

This clone was seen a single time. The chain uses TRBV29-1 and TRBJ2-5; 8 bases are a match to TRBD1. The end of the DNA is better explained by TRBJ2-7, so the J call may be wrong. CDR1 is SQVTM, CDR2 ANQGSEA, per germline. This CDR3 comprises 13 residues. The CDR3 coding sequence is TGCAGCGGAACCCTGGACAGGGCGGGCGAGCAGTACTTC. The encoded protein is CSGTLDRAGEQYF.

The gene calls are TRBV9 and TRBJ2-2, with D possibly being TRBD1 (5 bases). Between the trimmed V and J ends, which lost 6 bases and 0 bases, there was a span of 9 bases. The germline V gene encodes CDR1 SGDLS and CDR2 YYNGEE. The CDR3 contains 14 residues. The CDR3 DNA is TGTGCCAGCAAACAGGCCACGAACACCGGGGAGCTGTTTTTT. This sequence encodes CASKQATNTGELFF.

In this sample, this clone turned up a few times. This sequence joins TRBV7-2 and TRBJ2-6, with TRBD2 identical over 12 bases. V dropped 2 bases and J dropped 2; count of bases not matched to a gene: 4. Germline V gene data show CDR1 as SGHTA and CDR2 as FQGNSA. The length of the CDR3 is 18 residues. The CDR3 coding sequence is TGTGCCAGCAGCTTATCTAGCGGGAGGGGAACTGGGGCCAACGTCCTGACTTTC. It codes for CASSLSSGRGTGANVLTF.

This clone was observed a handful of times. The chain is built from TRBV30 and TRBJ1-2, with a tentative D call TRBD1 (5 bases). This CDR3 contains 15 residues. Trimming took off 3 bases at V and 4 bases at J, with 18 bases between the two ends. Germline V gives CDR1 GTSNPN, CDR2 SVGIG (reference sequence). The DNA of the CDR3 is TGTGCCTGGAGGCGGGGACGATATTGGGTCTATGGCTACACCTTC. It translates to CAWRRGRYWVYGYTF.

Remarks on this clone: At the DNA level, this CDR3 is encoded by other sequences in the same sample as well. This chain joins TRBV30 and TRBJ1-5; possible D gene TRBD1, 6 bases. Deletions cut 0 bases from V and 4 bases from J, with 10 bases between. In germline, CDR1 is GTSNPN, CDR2 SVGIG (reference sequence). There are 14 residues in the CDR3. The CDR3 DNA reads TGTGCCTGGAGTGTCGGTACAGGGAATCAGCCCCAGCATTTT. Amino acid sequence: CAWSVGTGNQPQHF.

V gene TRBV2 combines with J gene TRBJ2-5; the D gene is possibly TRBD2 (5 bases). The CDR3 runs to 11 residues. V dropped 11 bases and J dropped 5 bases, with 12 bases sitting between them. Germline V gives CDR1 SNHLY, CDR2 FYNNEI. The CDR3 loop is CAFGGGETQYF. The CDR3 DNA reads TGTGCCTTTGGAGGTGGGGAGACCCAGTACTTC. Full variable domain (remainder filled in from reference TRBV2 and TRBJ2-5): EPEVTQTPSHQVTQMGQEVILRCVPISNHLYFYWYRQILGQKVEFLVSFYNNEISEKSEIFDDQFSVERPDGSNFTLKIRSTKLEDSAMYFCAFGGGETQYFGPGTRLLVL.